This entry features one T cell receptor beta chain sequence. The V segment lost 4 bases and the J segment 1 base; nucleotides outside the gene matches: 5. In germline, CDR1 is SGHTA, CDR2 FQGNSA. This CDR3 has 15 amino acids. This sample was included in a study of blood T cells in healthy people across ages. The second PCR ran 7 to 11 cycles with a sample-barcoded 5' primer and J-beta primers. TCRdb analysed the 5' RACE reads with MiXCR anew, one entry per CDR3 protein. The table records 600,000 to 800,000 distinct CDR3 sequences, around 52% of them present only once. This chain uses TRBV7-2 with TRBJ1-2; 8 bases line up with TRBD1. This TCR was recovered from an elderly woman in good health. Source material: blood. The CDR3 protein is CASSSTGGYNYGYTF. Here the CDR3 DNA reads TGTGCCAGCAGCTCAACAGGGGGATATAACTATGGCTACACCTTC.